The next 18 T cell receptor beta chains were all read from a single sample in a study of spatial heterogeneity in lung cancer. Time point described: sample taken at primary tumor resection. No cells were sorted before sequencing. The whole RNA sequenced was extracted from tumor, nontumor lung or frozen PBMC. TCRdb reprocessed the 5' RACE reads with MiXCR, giving one entry per CDR3 protein. The sample includes roughly 4,800 distinct CDR3 sequences, approximately 20% seen only once; the top ten take 20%. Specimen: normal lung tissue next to the tumor, collected at surgery. These receptors originate from a male donor with early-stage non-small cell lung cancer.

This clonotype was counted many times. Within a library made for alpha chains, this beta chain is off target, and its count is uninformative. The V and J genes are TRBV18 and TRBJ2-3, with D perhaps matching TRBD2 (6 bases). The germline CDR1 and CDR2 sequences are KGHSH and LQKENI. This CDR3 region has 16 residues. The V end was cut by 0 bases, the J end by 2 bases, with 12 bases between. CDR3 in DNA: TGTGCCAGCTCACCACCCCAAGGCGGGACCACAGATACGCAGTATTTT. Translated: CASSPPQGGTTDTQYF.

By proportion, this clonotype is medium-sized (0.01 to 0.1%). Because the library targeted alpha chains, this beta chain is an off-target read whose size means little. The V and J genes are TRBV11-3 and TRBJ2-2; D may be TRBD1 (5 bases). Germline V gene lookup returns CDR1 SGHNT and CDR2 YENEEA. The CDR3 loop spans 12 amino acids. The ends were cut back, 6 bases at V and 3 bases at J, with 5 bases in the middle. CDR3 nucleotide sequence: TGTGCCAGCAGAGGGGACACCGGGGAGCTGTTTTTT. Protein product: CASRGDTGELFF.

A few counts support this clonotype. This beta chain is a stray read from a library made for alpha chains; its abundance is not meaningful. The chain links TRBV11-2 to TRBJ2-3; 7 positions agree with TRBD2. Germline V gene sequence: CDR1 SGHAT, CDR2 FQNNGV. The CDR3 is made up of 15 amino acids. The V and J ends lost 6 bases and 0 bases, in that order; junction bases with no gene match: 6. The CDR3 sequence: CASSTGGSSTDTQYF. For the CDR3, the DNA is TGTGCCAGCAGTACGGGAGGCTCTAGCACAGATACGCAGTATTTT.

Note on this clonotype: This beta chain is off target for a library built for alpha chains, so its abundance means little. The J gene is TRBJ2-1, the V gene TRBV6-1; no reliable D call. The germline V and J ends were trimmed by 2 bases and 4 bases, with 6 bases remaining between them. This CDR3 is built from 13 residues. Germline CDR1 reads MNHNS; CDR2 reads SASEGT. CDR3 in amino acids: CASSEYFYNEQFF. The DNA of the CDR3 is TGTGCCAGCAGTGAATACTTTTACAATGAGCAGTTCTTC.

Note on this clonotype: The library was prepared for alpha chains; this beta chain is a stray read, so its frequency means little. The CDR3 coding sequence is TGTGCCAGCAGCTTAGTTTCCGGACCAGGGAGGGAGCTGTTTTTT. Translation: CASSLVSGPGRELFF. The rearrangement links TRBV11-2 to TRBJ2-2, with D maybe TRBD1 (5 bases). Germline V gives CDR1 SGHAT, CDR2 FQNNGV. V was trimmed by 1 base and J by 9 bases, leaving 15 bases between them. This CDR3 contains 15 residues.

Relative to its sample, this clonotype is medium-sized. Because this beta chain is a stray read in a library intended to capture alpha chains, its abundance should not be given much weight. This chain's CDR3 is CSATRSGVYSYNEQFF. In nucleotides, the CDR3 is TGCAGTGCCACTCGGTCGGGAGTTTACTCCTACAATGAGCAGTTCTTC. The rearrangement joins TRBV20-1 to TRBJ2-1, with D tentatively TRBD2 (6 bases). The V and J ends lost 6 bases and 0 bases respectively, with 18 bases between them. The CDR3 is 16 residues long. Germline loops: CDR1 DFQATT, CDR2 SNEGSKA (reference sequence).

By its share, this clonotype is medium-sized (0.01 to 0.1%). The size of this beta chain means little, since it is a stray read in a library made for alpha chains. This sequence joins TRBV7-8 and TRBJ2-7; unclear D gene. Germline V CDR1 and CDR2: SGHVS, FQNEAQ. This CDR3 contains 13 residues. V lost 1 base and J lost 3, with 7 bases in between. CDR3 loop: CASSLGQIYEQYV. CDR3 DNA sequence: TGTGCCAGCAGCTTAGGTCAGATCTACGAGCAGTACGTC.

Concerning this clonotype itself: This beta chain appears as a stray read in a library generated for alpha chains; its size is not informative. The gene calls are TRBV27 and TRBJ2-2; the D is unclear. Germline CDR1 MNHEY, CDR2 SMNVEV (reference sequence). The CDR3 has 15 amino acids. Deletions cut 1 base from V and 0 bases from J, with 6 bases between. The CDR3 DNA sequence: TGTGCCAGCAGTTTATTCAGCGCGAACACCGGGGAGCTGTTTTTT. Protein product: CASSLFSANTGELFF.

For this clonotype: This beta chain represents an off-target read in a library built for alpha chains; its size is of limited meaning. The chain employs TRBV23-1 and TRBJ1-5; 9 positions match TRBD1. TRBV23-1 is an ORF; its function is uncertain. The CDR3 is 17 residues long. V trimming: 3 bases; J trimming: 2 bases; junction bases outside the gene matches: 8. The CDR3 DNA follows: TGCGCCAGCAGTCATCGGTACAGGACAGGGGGCAATCAGCCCCAGCATTTT. This encodes CASSHRYRTGGNQPQHF.

The sample holds many counts of this clonotype. As an off-target read in a library built for alpha chains, this beta chain has a frequency of little significance. The chain links TRBV25-1 to TRBJ2-3; 7 nucleotides line up with TRBD1. This CDR3 spans 13 amino acids. Germline values: CDR1 MGHDK, CDR2 SYGVNS. The V segment lost 10 bases and the J segment 2 bases; nucleotides outside the gene matches: 6. The CDR3 loop reads CATRTGPTDTQYF. The CDR3 DNA follows: TGTGCCACCAGGACAGGACCCACAGATACGCAGTATTTT.

This clonotype is categorized as medium-sized. A library prepared for alpha chains yielded this beta chain as an off-target read; its size is of little meaning. This chain links TRBV7-2 with TRBJ1-6; 8 bases are a match to TRBD1. This CDR3 contains 15 residues. Trimming at V came to 1 base and at J to 8 bases, leaving 4 bases not matched to a gene. The V gene's germline CDR1 is SGHTA and CDR2 FQGNSA. This CDR3 is CASSLVTGEDSPLHF. The CDR3 DNA follows: TGTGCCAGCAGCTTAGTGACAGGGGAAGATTCACCCCTCCACTTT.

By its share, this clonotype is medium-sized. This beta chain appears as a stray read in a library generated for alpha chains; its size is not informative. This chain uses TRBV4-2 with TRBJ2-7; 8 bases agree with TRBD1. This CDR3 comprises 15 residues. The germline CDR1 and CDR2 sequences are LGHNA and YNFKEQ. Germline trimming cut 6 bases from V and 4 bases from J; bases unmatched to any gene: 11. The CDR3 loop is CASSPIPGQAYEQYF. The DNA of the CDR3 is TGTGCCAGCAGTCCAATCCCGGGACAGGCGTACGAGCAGTACTTC.

There are many counts of this clonotype. This beta chain is an off-target read within a library intended for alpha chains, so its frequency means little. The chain couples TRBV20-1 to TRBJ2-7; 13 bases are shared with TRBD2. Germline assignment: CDR1 DFQATT and CDR2 SNEGSKA (reference sequence). V trimming: 6 bases; J trimming: 2 bases; junction bases outside the gene matches: 4. CDR3 length equals 14 residues. CDR3 nucleotide sequence: TGCAGTGCCCGAACTAGCGGGAGGGCCTACGAGCAGTACTTC. Its protein is CSARTSGRAYEQYF.

In its sample, this clonotype is medium-sized. The library was prepared for alpha chains; this beta chain is a stray read, so its frequency means little. The V call is TRBV12-5, the J call TRBJ2-1; the D is unclear. The germline V and J ends were trimmed by 0 bases and 8 bases, with 11 bases remaining between them. From germline, CDR1 is LGHNT and CDR2 FRNRAP. CDR3 length equals 14 residues. CDR3 DNA sequence: TGTGCTAGTGGTTTGGTAAAAGACGAGGATGAGCAGTTCTTC. Residues: CASGLVKDEDEQFF.

There are many counts of this clonotype. This beta chain is a stray read from a library made for alpha chains; its abundance is not meaningful. This chain's CDR3 is CASSQDRVDYTF. CDR3 nucleotide sequence: TGTGCCAGCAGCCAAGACAGGGTTGACTACACCTTC. This chain uses TRBV7-2 with TRBJ1-2; 7 bases line up with TRBD1. J lost 10 bases, V lost 5 bases, and 7 bases had no gene match. Germline assignment: CDR1 SGHTA and CDR2 FQGNSA. The CDR3 runs 12 residues.

With respect to this clonotype: The library was built for alpha chains, so this beta chain is an off-target read and its size means little. The genes are TRBV7-9 and TRBJ2-7; D unresolved. Trimming took 5 bases from V and 4 from J, leaving 12 bases between them. The CDR3 consists of 13 residues. CDR1 and CDR2 (germline): SEHNR, FQNEAQ (reference sequence). Here the CDR3 reads CASSRREAYEQYF. For the CDR3, the DNA is TGTGCCAGCAGCCGAAGGGAAGCGTACGAGCAGTACTTC.

This clonotype is labeled as medium-sized. Being off target in a library aimed at alpha chains, this beta chain has a size of little meaning. This chain connects TRBV5-1 to TRBJ2-2; D unclear. CDR1 is SGHRS and CDR2 is YFSETQ in the germline V gene. V lost 2 bases and J 5 bases, leaving 10 bases between the germline ends. The CDR3 contains 14 residues. CDR3 loop: CASSFTVNTGELFF. CDR3 DNA: TGCGCCAGCAGCTTTACAGTTAATACCGGGGAGCTGTTTTTT.

This clonotype is classed as medium-sized (0.01 to 0.1%). For a library built for alpha chains, this beta chain is a stray read; little rests on its size. The V call is TRBV30, the J call TRBJ2-7; D is ambiguous. The CDR3 loop spans 12 amino acids. Germline CDR1 and CDR2: GTSNPN and SVGIG (reference sequence). Trimming removed 4 bases from V and 5 bases from J, with 12 bases in between. The DNA of the CDR3 is TGTGCCTGGAAGGCCTTCTTTGACGAGCAGTACTTC. The encoded protein is CAWKAFFDEQYF. Filled out from reference TRBV30 and TRBJ2-7, the complete variable domain reads SQTIHQWPATLVQPVGSPLSLECTVEGTSNPNLYWYRQAAGRGLQLLFYSVGIGQISSEVPQNLSASRPQDRQFILSSKKLLLSDSGFYLCAWKAFFDEQYFGPGTRLTVT.